One sample yielded the 21 T cell receptor beta chains listed below, sequenced in a study of cytomegalovirus exposure and HLA in healthy donors (dated by TCRdb to the late 2010s). Receptor libraries were prepared by the immunoSEQ multiplex PCR assay. The multiplex PCR relied on a mix of 60 forward primers for TCR Vbeta segments and 13 reverse primers for TCR Jbeta segments. Not all clones reach the TCRdb copy of this immuneACCESS table, which keeps in-frame sequences only. Checked studies attribute under half of the gap to unresolved V genes and leave the rest unexplained. Here the sample has 150,000 to 200,000 clones; 65% to 85% occur a single time. Clones ranked in the top ten supply less than 2% of the sample. The specimen was PBMCs. The receptors were gathered from a man aged 18 to 30 in good health and CMV-seronegative.

The chain recombines TRBV11-2 with TRBJ1-1; the D is unclear. With 1 base removed from V and 1 base from J, the gap between germline ends came to 13 bases. This CDR3 is 16 amino acids long. Germline lookup yields CDR1 SGHAT and CDR2 FQNNGV. DNA for the CDR3: TGTGCCAGCAGCTTAGGCTTGGTGAGGTCGAACACTGAAGCTTTCTTT. It specifies CASSLGLVRSNTEAFF.

This chain joins TRBV10-3 and TRBJ1-3, with 8 bases lining up with TRBD1. With 8 bases clipped from V and 0 bases from J, the junction kept 6 bases outside the gene matches. The CDR3 totals 15 residues. The germline V gene encodes CDR1 ENHRY and CDR2 SYGVKD. The CDR3 DNA follows: TGTGCCATCGGGAAGACAGGGGACTCTGGAAACACCATATATTTT. Protein sequence: CAIGKTGDSGNTIYF.

The chain joins TRBV6-5 to TRBJ2-1; D might be TRBD2 (5 bases). The CDR3 is 15 residues long. V was pared by 6 bases and J by 2 bases, with 14 bases between. Germline loops: CDR1 MNHEY, CDR2 SVGAGI. This CDR3 reads CASRPGSFPYNEQFF. CDR3 bases: TGTGCCAGCAGACCGGGATCGTTCCCCTACAATGAGCAGTTCTTC.

The gene calls are TRBV7-3 and TRBJ1-2; 7 bases map to TRBD1. The CDR3 is 14 amino acids. Looked up from germline, CDR1 is SGHTA and CDR2 is FQGTGA. Trimming removed 0 bases from V and 6 bases from J; junction bases left unmatched: 4. CDR3 in DNA: TGTGCCAGCAGCTTAACCCCGCAGGGGGATGGCTACACCTTC. This translates into CASSLTPQGDGYTF.

The sample holds a few counts of this clone. The chain links TRBV15 to TRBJ2-3, with D hard to call. In germline, CDR1 is LNHNV, CDR2 YYDKDF (reference sequence). Trimming removed 0 bases at V and 1 base at J, with 11 bases between. The CDR3 totals 16 residues. The DNA of the CDR3 is TGTGCCACCAGCAGAGATCCTTCCGCGGGCACAGATACGCAGTATTTT. The encoded protein is CATSRDPSAGTDTQYF. The full variable domain, its missing parts supplied by reference TRBV15 and TRBJ2-3, is DAMVIQNPRYQVTQFGKPVTLSCSQTLNHNVMYWYQQKSSQAPKLLFHYYDKDFNNEADTPDNFQSRRPNTSFCFLDIRSPGLGDTAMYLCATSRDPSAGTDTQYFGPGTRLTVL.

The chain couples TRBV19 to TRBJ2-2; 9 bases map to TRBD2. The ends lost 10 bases at V and 4 bases at J; junction bases unmatched: 7. CDR1 and CDR2 from the germline V gene are LNHDA and SQIVND (reference sequence). This CDR3 is 14 amino acids long. CDR3 sequence: CATKRGVGTGELFF. CDR3 in DNA: TGTGCCACCAAGCGGGGGGTGGGCACCGGGGAGCTGTTTTTT.

This chain connects TRBV5-4 to TRBJ2-1; TRBD2 aligns across 7 bases. The CDR3 loop spans 15 amino acids. V trimming: 4 bases; J trimming: 1 base; junction bases outside the gene matches: 5. Germline V gene data show CDR1 as SGHNT and CDR2 as YYREEE (reference sequence). This CDR3 reads CASSLKRESYNEQFF. The CDR3 DNA is TGTGCCAGCAGCCTAAAGCGGGAATCCTACAATGAGCAGTTCTTC.

This rearrangement joins TRBV28 to TRBJ2-2; the D gene is possibly TRBD1 (6 bases). The V gene lost 7 bases and the J gene lost 8 bases, with 8 bases spanning the gap. The CDR3 loop spans 11 amino acids. Germline lookup yields CDR1 MDHEN and CDR2 SYDVKM. The CDR3 loop reads CASTQGGELFF. CDR3 DNA: TGTGCCAGCACTCAGGGGGGGGAGCTGTTTTTT.

For the CDR3, the DNA is TGCAGCGTCACAATGGGGGCGTATGGCTACACCTTC. Translating gives CSVTMGAYGYTF. V usage is TRBV29-1 and J usage is TRBJ1-2, with TRBD1 as a possible D gene (6 bases). The CDR3 spans 12 residues. CDR1 and CDR2 (germline): SQVTM, ANQGSEA. V lost 6 bases and J lost 5, with 13 bases in between.

The genes are TRBV6-4 and TRBJ2-1, with a weak D call TRBD1 (6 bases). There are 13 residues in the CDR3. The V gene's germline CDR1 is MRHNA and CDR2 SNTAGT. V shed 3 bases and J shed 8 bases, with 11 bases lying between them. The CDR3 reads CASSEGTWDEQFF. The CDR3 DNA follows: TGTGCCAGCAGTGAAGGGACATGGGATGAGCAGTTCTTC.

The chain is built from TRBV5-4 and TRBJ2-5; 9 bases align to TRBD1. The CDR3 consists of 15 residues. Germline values: CDR1 SGHNT, CDR2 YYREEE (reference sequence). The V and J ends lost 0 bases and 3 bases, in that order; junction bases with no gene match: 3. The CDR3 region is CASSLDRGQEETQYF. CDR3 sequence (DNA): TGTGCCAGCAGCTTGGACAGGGGGCAGGAAGAGACCCAGTACTTC.

This clone has just a few counts. The gene calls are TRBV9 and TRBJ2-3; 8 bases map to TRBD2. The length of the CDR3 is 16 residues. Germline values: CDR1 SGDLS, CDR2 YYNGEE. V dropped 0 bases and J dropped 0; count of bases not matched to a gene: 3. The DNA of the CDR3 is TGTGCCAGCAGCGTAGGTGCTAGCGGGAGCACAGATACGCAGTATTTT. Protein sequence: CASSVGASGSTDTQYF.

The rearrangement links TRBV2 to TRBJ1-2, with 7 bases identical to TRBD1. The CDR3 loop spans 12 amino acids. The V and J ends lost 8 bases and 6 bases, in that order; junction bases with no gene match: 6. CDR1 is SNHLY, CDR2 FYNNEI, per germline. CDR3 DNA sequence: TGTGCCAGCCTTCGGGACAGTAATGGCTACACCTTC. Its translation is CASLRDSNGYTF.

CDR3 residues: CASSFDRVKNIQYF. The CDR3, as DNA: TGTGCCAGCAGCTTTGACAGGGTCAAGAACATTCAGTACTTC. The rearrangement uses TRBV7-2 and TRBJ2-4; 7 positions agree with TRBD1. This CDR3 comprises 14 residues. V lost 3 bases and J lost 7; bases outside the gene matches: 6. Germline V gene sequence: CDR1 SGHTA, CDR2 FQGNSA.

The V call is TRBV6-4, the J call TRBJ2-2, with a possible D match to TRBD1 (6 bases). The CDR3 runs to 14 residues. V was clipped by 4 bases and J by 3 bases, with 9 bases between them. The germline V gene has CDR1 MRHNA and CDR2 SNTAGT. The CDR3 spells CASSVQGHTGELFF. Here the CDR3 DNA reads TGTGCCAGCAGTGTACAGGGACACACCGGGGAGCTGTTTTTT.

The rearrangement joins TRBV9 to TRBJ2-3; 7 bases are shared with TRBD2. V trimming: 3 bases; J trimming: 2 bases; junction bases outside the gene matches: 3. The CDR3 is 14 amino acids. Germline V gives CDR1 SGDLS, CDR2 YYNGEE. CDR3 region: CASSASGVTDTQYF. In DNA form, the CDR3 reads TGTGCCAGCAGCGCTAGCGGTGTCACAGATACGCAGTATTTT.

V usage is TRBV2 and J usage is TRBJ2-7; the match to TRBD1 covers 8 bases. Per germline, CDR1 SNHLY and CDR2 FYNNEI. The CDR3 is made up of 15 amino acids. The V segment lost 7 bases and the J segment 0 bases; nucleotides outside the gene matches: 8. The CDR3 loop is CASKRGQAPSYEQYF. The CDR3 DNA reads as TGTGCCAGCAAAAGGGGACAGGCCCCCTCCTACGAGCAGTACTTC.

The chain carries TRBV29-1 and TRBJ1-2; D is unresolved. The CDR3 spans 16 residues. Germline V gene lookup returns CDR1 SQVTM and CDR2 ANQGSEA. V was clipped by 4 bases and J by 0 bases, with 18 bases between them. The CDR3, as DNA: TGCAGCGTTGGCCGGTTGGGGAACGGGGCTAACTATGGCTACACCTTC. Translating gives CSVGRLGNGANYGYTF.

In its sample, this clone was seen once. DNA of the CDR3: TGCGCCAGCAGGGAAGGGGTTGACACTGAAGCTTTCTTT. Translation: CASREGVDTEAFF. The J gene is TRBJ1-1, the V gene TRBV5-1; possible D gene TRBD1, 5 bases. CDR1 and CDR2 (germline): SGHRS, YFSETQ. V lost 5 bases to trimming and J lost 3 bases, with 11 bases between them. The CDR3 totals 13 residues.

This chain joins TRBV4-1 and TRBJ1-1; no definite D call. The CDR3 covers 15 residues. Trimming took 4 bases from V and 0 from J, leaving 12 bases between them. CDR1 and CDR2 from the germline V gene are MGHRA and YSYEKL. CDR3 coding DNA: TGCGCCAGCAGCCCCATGCAGGCCCTGAACACTGAAGCTTTCTTT. Encoded protein: CASSPMQALNTEAFF.

Worth noting for this clone: Compared with germline, one end of the junction differs, possibly owing to a read error. The J gene is TRBJ1-2, the V gene TRBV6-1; D not resolved. The CDR3 runs 14 residues. Looked up from germline, CDR1 is MNHNS and CDR2 is SASEGT. Here the CDR3 reads CASREGPQAHGYTF. The CDR3 nucleotides are TGTGCCAGCAGAGAAGGGCCTCAGGCCCATGGCTACACCTTC.